The 32 T cell receptor beta chains below come from one sample, sequenced in a study of blood T cell repertoires in COVID-19. Clones were read by immunoSEQ multiplex PCR, and TCRdb kept only the in-frame ones, dropping some. The sample lists around 220,000 clones; approximately 90% were seen once. Sequencing was done on a sample of peripheral blood. These receptors were collected from a woman aged 40 to 55 who had recovered from COVID-19.

The chain uses TRBV25-1 and TRBJ1-3, with D unresolved. Germline CDR1 is MGHDK and CDR2 is SYGVNS. The CDR3 is 16 amino acids. Trimming took 0 bases from V and 0 from J, leaving 9 bases between them. This CDR3 is CASSEYKPGSGNTIYF. In DNA form, the CDR3 reads TGTGCCAGCAGTGAATATAAGCCCGGCTCTGGAAACACCATATATTTT.

V gene TRBV25-1 combines with J gene TRBJ1-2, with no clear D. Germline values: CDR1 MGHDK, CDR2 SYGVNS. The CDR3 covers 11 residues. Trimming took 1 base from V and 8 from J, leaving 5 bases between them. CDR3 nucleotides: TGTGCCAGCAGTGAATCCAGAGGCTACACCTTC. Amino acids: CASSESRGYTF.

This clone was found once. V is TRBV6-1 and J is TRBJ2-3; D is ambiguous. The V and J ends lost 10 bases and 6 bases respectively, with 14 bases between them. The CDR3 totals 12 residues. CDR1 is MNHNS and CDR2 is SASEGT in the germline V gene. CDR3 sequence: CATLDFGDTQYF. The CDR3, as DNA: TGTGCCACCCTCGACTTTGGGGATACGCAGTATTTT.

This chain connects TRBV7-3 to TRBJ2-2; D unresolved. The germline gives CDR1 SGHTA, CDR2 FQGTGA. The CDR3 is 12 residues long. The germline V and J ends were trimmed by 4 bases and 4 bases, with 4 bases remaining between them. The DNA of the CDR3 is TGTGCCAGCAGCTCCCTCACCGGGGAGCTGTTTTTT. Translating it yields CASSSLTGELFF.

A single count supports this clone. V usage is TRBV27 and J usage is TRBJ2-1, with D tentatively TRBD1 (5 bases). The V gene's germline CDR1 is MNHEY and CDR2 SMNVEV (reference sequence). The CDR3 is made up of 14 amino acids. V shed 7 bases and J shed 5 bases, with 15 bases lying between them. The CDR3 region is CASKDSKLNNEQFF. CDR3 coding DNA: TGTGCCAGCAAAGACAGCAAGCTCAACAATGAGCAGTTCTTC.

This chain uses TRBV4-3 with TRBJ2-7; 9 nucleotides line up with TRBD1. Germline lookup yields CDR1 LGHNA and CDR2 YSLEER. The length of the CDR3 is 15 residues. Losses at the gene ends were 4 bases for V and 3 bases for J; bases not matched to a gene: 7. DNA of the CDR3: TGCGCCAGCAGCCCTGCGACAGGGGGTTACTACGAGCAGTACTTC. This sequence encodes CASSPATGGYYEQYF.

This clone has only one observation. The chain has TRBV5-1 and TRBJ2-3; 8 bases line up with TRBD2. The CDR3 has 17 amino acids. Germline V gene data show CDR1 as SGHRS and CDR2 as YFSETQ. J was trimmed by 1 base and V by 0 bases; bases with no gene match: 7. The chain's CDR3 is CASSLEGGGGRTDTQYF. CDR3 nucleotide sequence: TGCGCCAGCAGCTTGGAGGGTGGCGGGGGGCGCACAGATACGCAGTATTTT.

This rearrangement joins TRBV10-3 to TRBJ2-1; 12 nucleotides match TRBD2. This CDR3 is built from 16 residues. Germline loops: CDR1 ENHRY, CDR2 SYGVKD. J gave up 0 bases and V 8 bases, and 5 bases lay outside the gene matches. The CDR3 spells CAIYPSGGASYNEQFF. CDR3 in DNA: TGTGCCATCTATCCTAGCGGGGGGGCCTCCTACAATGAGCAGTTCTTC.

The gene calls are TRBV6-1 and TRBJ1-5, with TRBD1 matching over 9 bases. Germline V lookup: CDR1 MNHNS, CDR2 SASEGT. The junction had 7 bases not matched to a gene; V was cut back by 0 bases and J by 4 bases. The CDR3 runs 17 residues. CDR3 loop: CASSEALDRGGNQPQHF. The CDR3 DNA reads as TGTGCCAGCAGTGAAGCCCTGGACAGGGGAGGGAATCAGCCCCAGCATTTT.

This chain uses TRBV7-2 with TRBJ2-1; 8 bases map to TRBD2. The ends lost 5 bases at V and 0 bases at J; junction bases unmatched: 12. The CDR3 has 18 residues. Germline V gene sequence: CDR1 SGHTA, CDR2 FQGNSA. DNA for the CDR3: TGTGCCAGCAGCCGCCCCACTAGCGGATTTAGCTCCTACAATGAGCAGTTCTTC. Encoded protein: CASSRPTSGFSSYNEQFF. Using reference TRBV7-2 and TRBJ2-1 for the parts outside the CDR3, the full variable domain is GAGVSQSPSNKVTEKGKDVELRCDPISGHTALYWYRQSLGQGLEFLIYFQGNSAPDKSGLPSDRFSAERTGGSVSTLTIQRTQQEDSAVYLCASSRPTSGFSSYNEQFFGPGTRLTVL.

The gene calls are TRBV5-4 and TRBJ1-2, with a possible D match to TRBD1 (5 bases). The CDR3 consists of 14 residues. The germline CDR1 and CDR2 sequences are SGHNT and YYREEE (reference sequence). V dropped 0 bases and J dropped 4 bases, with 10 bases sitting between them. The CDR3 spells CASSLEQELYGYTF. The DNA of the CDR3 is TGTGCCAGCAGCTTGGAACAGGAACTCTATGGCTACACCTTC.

This clone showed up just once. The chain couples TRBV7-9 to TRBJ2-4; possible D gene TRBD2, 6 bases. The CDR3 totals 16 residues. V gave up 5 bases and J gave up 0 bases, with 14 bases separating them. Germline CDR1 SEHNR, CDR2 FQNEAQ (reference sequence). This CDR3 is CASSPLGGIAKNIQYF. The DNA for the CDR3 is TGTGCCAGCAGCCCCCTGGGCGGGATAGCCAAAAACATTCAGTACTTC.

Of note for this clone: The junction departs from the called germline gene at one end, perhaps through a read error. This sample includes further DNA sequences coding for the same CDR3. The rearrangement uses TRBV27 and TRBJ2-2, with D maybe TRBD2 (7 bases). The germline CDR1 and CDR2 sequences are MNHEY and SMNVEV (reference sequence). The CDR3 is 15 amino acids. The CDR3 here is CASTAGAGDTGELFF. CDR3 nucleotides: TGTGCCAGCACTGCAGGGGCGGGAGACACCGGGGAGTTGTTTTTT.

This chain connects TRBV6-6 to TRBJ2-3; a weak D match, TRBD1 (5 bases). The ends were cut back, 7 bases at V and 2 bases at J, with 16 bases in the middle. This CDR3 region has 15 residues. Germline values: CDR1 MNHNY, CDR2 SVGAGI (reference sequence). The CDR3 loop reads CASTAGWGLTDTQYF. The DNA of the CDR3 is TGTGCCAGCACCGCAGGGTGGGGCCTCACAGATACGCAGTATTTT.

This clone was detected a few times. This rearrangement joins TRBV11-2 to TRBJ2-1; unclear D gene. The CDR3 extends over 16 amino acids. Trimming stripped 1 base from V and 2 bases from J, with 12 bases between. Germline lookup yields CDR1 SGHAT and CDR2 FQNNGV. The CDR3 loop is CASSLVHPVTYNEQFF. CDR3 nucleotides: TGTGCCAGCAGCTTAGTGCACCCGGTCACCTACAATGAGCAGTTCTTC.

The chain is built from TRBV6-5 and TRBJ2-7; 9 nucleotides agree with TRBD1. Germline trimming cut 2 bases from V and 6 bases from J; bases unmatched to any gene: 8. Germline V lookup: CDR1 MNHEY, CDR2 SVGAGI. The CDR3 has 15 amino acids. This chain's CDR3 is CASSYDGTGTGEQYF. The CDR3 DNA is TGTGCCAGCAGTTACGACGGGACAGGGACCGGCGAGCAGTACTTC.

V usage is TRBV13 and J usage is TRBJ2-7; tentative D call: TRBD1 (5 bases). Germline values: CDR1 PRHDT, CDR2 FYEKMQ (reference sequence). V was trimmed by 5 bases and J by 5 bases, leaving 16 bases between them. The CDR3 consists of 14 residues. CDR3 in amino acids: CASSVGQGGHEQYF. The CDR3 coding sequence is TGTGCCAGCAGCGTCGGGCAGGGTGGCCACGAGCAGTACTTC.

Comment on this clone: The same CDR3 arises from other DNA sequences in this sample as well. V usage is TRBV5-1 and J usage is TRBJ2-7; D might be TRBD1 (6 bases). Trimming shortened V by 0 bases and J by 3 bases, and 10 bases separated the two germline ends. Germline lookup yields CDR1 SGHRS and CDR2 YFSETQ. This CDR3 spans 14 amino acids. CDR3 DNA sequence: TGCGCCAGCAGCTTGGACAGGGAAGGCTACGAGCAGTACTTC. Translating it yields CASSLDREGYEQYF.

The V and J genes are TRBV7-9 and TRBJ1-3; TRBD1 agrees at 8 bases. The V gene end was trimmed by 4 bases and the J gene end by 0 bases; junction bases not matched to a gene: 5. CDR1 and CDR2 (germline): SEHNR, FQNEAQ (reference sequence). This CDR3 region has 16 residues. DNA of the CDR3: TGTGCCAGCAGCTCACCAGGGGGCGGCTCTGGAAACACCATATATTTT. Encoded protein: CASSSPGGGSGNTIYF.

The chain couples TRBV6-5 to TRBJ1-4; a weak D match, TRBD1 (6 bases). Trimming took off 7 bases at V and 0 bases at J, with 9 bases between the two ends. The CDR3 runs 14 residues. Germline V CDR1 and CDR2: MNHEY, SVGAGI. The CDR3 here is CASIRGSTNEKLFF. The CDR3 nucleotides read TGTGCCAGCATTAGGGGGTCAACTAATGAAAAACTGTTTTTT.

The chain uses TRBV7-9 and TRBJ2-7, with D possibly TRBD1 on 6 matching bases. This CDR3 comprises 14 residues. V dropped 1 base and J dropped 4 bases, with 11 bases sitting between them. The V gene's germline CDR1 is SEHNR and CDR2 FQNEAQ (reference sequence). Here the CDR3 reads CASSLGTAEYEQYF. The CDR3 nucleotides read TGTGCCAGCAGCTTAGGGACAGCTGAGTACGAGCAGTACTTC.

This clone has a single count. J is TRBJ1-4 and V is TRBV4-1; TRBD1 agrees at 9 bases. From germline, CDR1 is MGHRA and CDR2 YSYEKL. The CDR3 is 18 residues long. The V and J ends lost 0 bases and 4 bases, in that order; junction bases with no gene match: 9. The CDR3 is CASSQDRYRGHINEKLFF. The CDR3, as DNA: TGCGCCAGCAGCCAAGATCGCTACAGGGGGCATATTAATGAAAAACTGTTTTTT.

Of note for this clone: This sample includes further DNA sequences coding for the same CDR3. The V call is TRBV5-1, the J call TRBJ2-3; 15 bases line up with TRBD2. The germline CDR1 and CDR2 sequences are SGHRS and YFSETQ. V dropped 4 bases and J dropped 4; count of bases not matched to a gene: 7. The CDR3 has 17 amino acids. CDR3: CASSPGTSGGLSDTQYF. In nucleotides, the CDR3 is TGCGCCAGCAGCCCCGGGACTAGCGGGGGGTTGTCAGATACGCAGTATTTT.

V usage is TRBV30 and J usage is TRBJ2-5, with TRBD1 matching over 8 bases. J lost 5 bases, V lost 1 base, and 6 bases had no gene match. The germline V gene encodes CDR1 GTSNPN and CDR2 SVGIG (reference sequence). The CDR3 has 14 amino acids. Here the CDR3 reads CAWSETGVHETQYF. CDR3 DNA: TGTGCCTGGAGTGAGACAGGGGTGCACGAGACCCAGTACTTC.

The V gene is TRBV27, the J gene TRBJ2-6, with 7 bases fitting TRBD1. Germline V gene data show CDR1 as MNHEY and CDR2 as SMNVEV (reference sequence). The length of the CDR3 is 19 residues. J lost 0 bases, V lost 7 bases, and 15 bases had no gene match. CDR3 residues: CASKPLSVSGGSGANVLTF. The CDR3 DNA follows: TGTGCCAGCAAACCCCTTTCGGTGTCAGGGGGCTCTGGGGCCAACGTCCTGACTTTC.

The J gene is TRBJ2-1, the V gene TRBV21-1; the DNA was not compared with TRBD2, the D call given in the table. TRBV21-1 is marked as a pseudogene. The CDR3 length is 18 residues. The CDR3 DNA is TGTGCCACACCGACAGGACTAGCGGGAGCCAGGATTTACAATGAGCAGTTCTTC. Amino acid sequence: CATPTGLAGARIYNEQFF.

This chain uses TRBV19 with TRBJ2-5, with 11 bases that match TRBD2. The V gene's germline CDR1 is LNHDA and CDR2 SQIVND (reference sequence). V dropped 2 bases and J dropped 2; count of bases not matched to a gene: 1. The length of the CDR3 is 15 residues. The CDR3 coding sequence is TGTGCCAGTAGTATACTAGCGGGGGGACAAGAGACCCAGTACTTC. This encodes CASSILAGGQETQYF.

The V and J genes are TRBV19 and TRBJ1-3; D is perhaps TRBD1 (5 bases). The CDR3 totals 15 residues. V was shortened by 0 bases and J by 2 bases, with 8 bases between the two germline ends. Germline loops: CDR1 LNHDA, CDR2 SQIVND (reference sequence). The CDR3 sequence is CASSIDGGTGNTIYF. The CDR3 DNA reads as TGTGCCAGTAGTATAGACGGGGGTACTGGAAACACCATATATTTT.

The chain joins TRBV5-1 to TRBJ1-2; TRBD1 matches 7 bases. The CDR3 runs 14 residues. The junction had 12 bases not matched to a gene; V was cut back by 5 bases and J by 8 bases. Germline V gene data show CDR1 as SGHRS and CDR2 as YFSETQ. The CDR3 is CASRPDRDRFGYTF. The CDR3 region has the DNA TGCGCCAGCAGGCCTGACAGGGATCGTTTCGGCTACACCTTC.

The V gene is TRBV14, the J gene TRBJ1-3; D is ambiguous. The germline CDR1 and CDR2 sequences are SGHDN and FVKESK. The CDR3 is 15 amino acids. V was shortened by 4 bases and J by 2 bases, with 12 bases between the two germline ends. Written as DNA, the CDR3 is TGTGCCAGCAGCCGCCGGGAGTCCCCTGGAAACACCATATATTTT. This encodes CASSRRESPGNTIYF.

V gene TRBV19 combines with J gene TRBJ1-2; tentative D call: TRBD1 (5 bases). The CDR3 loop spans 15 amino acids. Trimming cost V 3 bases and J 7 bases, with 18 bases left between them. In germline, CDR1 is LNHDA, CDR2 SQIVND (reference sequence). CDR3 DNA: TGTGCCAGTAGTATGGGGGGGGGACCGTCTGGTGGCTACACCTTC. It encodes CASSMGGGPSGGYTF.

The gene calls are TRBV24-1 and TRBJ2-2; D is ambiguous. The CDR3 spans 14 residues. Trimming took off 9 bases at V and 0 bases at J, with 10 bases between the two ends. Germline CDR1 KGHDR, CDR2 SFDVKD. CDR3 loop: CATGNPANTGELFF. As DNA, the CDR3 is TGTGCCACCGGCAACCCCGCGAACACCGGGGAGCTGTTTTTT.